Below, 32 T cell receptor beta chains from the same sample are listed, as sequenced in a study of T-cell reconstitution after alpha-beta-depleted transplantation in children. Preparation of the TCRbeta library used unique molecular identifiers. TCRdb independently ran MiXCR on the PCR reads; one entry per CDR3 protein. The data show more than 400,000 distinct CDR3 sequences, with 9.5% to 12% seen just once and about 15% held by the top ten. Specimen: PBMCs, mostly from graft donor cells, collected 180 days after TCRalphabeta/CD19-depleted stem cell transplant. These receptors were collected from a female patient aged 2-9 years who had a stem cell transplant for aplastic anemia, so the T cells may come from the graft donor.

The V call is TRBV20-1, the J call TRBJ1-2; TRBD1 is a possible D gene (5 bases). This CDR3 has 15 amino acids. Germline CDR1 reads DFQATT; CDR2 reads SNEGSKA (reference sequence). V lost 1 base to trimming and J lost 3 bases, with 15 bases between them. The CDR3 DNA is TGCAGTGCTAGAGCCCCCAGGGCAAGGGACTATGGCTACACCTTC. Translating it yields CSARAPRARDYGYTF.

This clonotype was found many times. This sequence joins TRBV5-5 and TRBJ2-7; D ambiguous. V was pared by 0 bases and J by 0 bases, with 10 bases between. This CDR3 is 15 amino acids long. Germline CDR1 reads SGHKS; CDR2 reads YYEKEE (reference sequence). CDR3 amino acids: CASSLAPWSSYEQYV. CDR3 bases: TGTGCCAGCAGCTTGGCCCCTTGGAGCTCCTACGAGCAGTACGTC.

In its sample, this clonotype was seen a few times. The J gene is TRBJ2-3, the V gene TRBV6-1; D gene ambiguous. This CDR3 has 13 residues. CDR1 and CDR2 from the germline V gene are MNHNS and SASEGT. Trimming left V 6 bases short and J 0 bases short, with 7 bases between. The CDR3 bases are TGTGCCAGCAGCGGCTTTAGCACAGATACGCAGTATTTT. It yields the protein CASSGFSTDTQYF.

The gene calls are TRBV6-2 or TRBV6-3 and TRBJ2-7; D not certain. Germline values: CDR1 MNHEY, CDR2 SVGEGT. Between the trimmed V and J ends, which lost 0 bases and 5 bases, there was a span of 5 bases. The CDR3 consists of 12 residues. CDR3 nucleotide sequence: TGTGCCAGCAGTTACTCAATAGACGAGCAGTACTTC. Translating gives CASSYSIDEQYF.

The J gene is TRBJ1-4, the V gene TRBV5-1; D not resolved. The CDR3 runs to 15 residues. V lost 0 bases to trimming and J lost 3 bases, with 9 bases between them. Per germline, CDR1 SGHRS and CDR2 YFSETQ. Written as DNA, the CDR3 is TGCGCCAGCAGCTTGGGTGGGAGATCTAATGAAAAACTGTTTTTT. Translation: CASSLGGRSNEKLFF. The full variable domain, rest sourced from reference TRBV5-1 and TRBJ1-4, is KAGVTQTPRYLIKTRGQQVTLSCSPISGHRSVSWYQQTPGQGLQFLFEYFSETQRNKGNFPGRFSGRQFSNSRSEMNVSTLELGDSALYLCASSLGGRSNEKLFFGSGTQLSVL.

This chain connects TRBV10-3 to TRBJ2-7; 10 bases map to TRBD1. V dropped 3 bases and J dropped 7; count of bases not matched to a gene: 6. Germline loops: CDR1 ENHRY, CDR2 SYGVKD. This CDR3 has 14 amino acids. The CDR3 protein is CAISDPGTGEEQYV. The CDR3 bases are TGTGCCATCAGTGATCCCGGGACAGGGGAAGAGCAGTACGTC.

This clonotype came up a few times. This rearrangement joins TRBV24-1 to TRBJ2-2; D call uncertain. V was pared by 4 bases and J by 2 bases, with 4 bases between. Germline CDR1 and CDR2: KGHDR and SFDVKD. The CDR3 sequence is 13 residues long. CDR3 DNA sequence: TGTGCCACCAGTGAGGGAAACACCGGGGAGCTGTTTTTT. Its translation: CATSEGNTGELFF.

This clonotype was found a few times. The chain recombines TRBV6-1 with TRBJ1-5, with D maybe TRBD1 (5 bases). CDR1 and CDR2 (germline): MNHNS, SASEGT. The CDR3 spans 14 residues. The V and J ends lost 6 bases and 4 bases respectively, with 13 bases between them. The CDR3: CASSFDRPNQPQHF. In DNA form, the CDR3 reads TGTGCCAGCAGCTTCGACAGACCTAATCAGCCCCAGCATTTT.

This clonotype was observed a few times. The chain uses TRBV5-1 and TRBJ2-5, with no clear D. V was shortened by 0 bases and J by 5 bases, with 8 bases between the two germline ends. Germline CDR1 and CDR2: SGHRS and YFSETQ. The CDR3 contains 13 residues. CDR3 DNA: TGCGCCAGCAGCTTGGGCCAATTCGAGACCCAGTACTTC. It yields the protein CASSLGQFETQYF.

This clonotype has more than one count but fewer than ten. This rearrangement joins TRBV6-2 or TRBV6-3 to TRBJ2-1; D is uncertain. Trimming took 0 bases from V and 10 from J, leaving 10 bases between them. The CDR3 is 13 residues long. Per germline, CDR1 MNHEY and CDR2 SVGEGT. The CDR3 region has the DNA TGTGCCAGCAGTTACTCACGGGTCGGGGAGCAGTTCTTC. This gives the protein CASSYSRVGEQFF.

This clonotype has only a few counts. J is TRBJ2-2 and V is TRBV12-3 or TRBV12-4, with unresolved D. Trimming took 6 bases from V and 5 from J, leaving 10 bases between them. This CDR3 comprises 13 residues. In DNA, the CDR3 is TGTGCCAGCAGGGTTGAGACAACCGGGGAGCTGTTTTTT. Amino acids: CASRVETTGELFF.

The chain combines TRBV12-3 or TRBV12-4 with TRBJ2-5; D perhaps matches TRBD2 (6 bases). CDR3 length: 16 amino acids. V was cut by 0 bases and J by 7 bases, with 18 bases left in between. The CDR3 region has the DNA TGTGCCAGCAGTTTAGCGAGGGACTTCCGACGTGGGACCCAGTACTTC. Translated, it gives CASSLARDFRRGTQYF.

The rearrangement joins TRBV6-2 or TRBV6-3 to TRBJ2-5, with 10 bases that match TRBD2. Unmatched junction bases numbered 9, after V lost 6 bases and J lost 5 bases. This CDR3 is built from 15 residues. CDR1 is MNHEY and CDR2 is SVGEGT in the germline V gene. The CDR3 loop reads CASSNTGAGGETQYF. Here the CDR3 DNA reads TGTGCCAGCAGCAACACCGGAGCGGGAGGGGAGACCCAGTACTTC.

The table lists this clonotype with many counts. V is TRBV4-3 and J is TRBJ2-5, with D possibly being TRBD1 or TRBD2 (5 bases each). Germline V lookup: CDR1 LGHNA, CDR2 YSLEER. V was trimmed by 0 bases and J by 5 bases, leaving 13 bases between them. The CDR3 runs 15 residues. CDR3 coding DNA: TGCGCCAGCAGCCAAGATGGGGGTTTTGGGGAGACCCAGTACTTC. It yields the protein CASSQDGGFGETQYF.

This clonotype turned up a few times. In nucleotides, the CDR3 is TGCAGCGTTCGACAGGTGGGGGACTACGAGCAGTACTTC. This gives the protein CSVRQVGDYEQYF. This chain joins TRBV29-1 and TRBJ2-7; perhaps TRBD1 as D (6 bases). The V end was cut by 5 bases, the J end by 3 bases, with 14 bases between. CDR1 is SQVTM and CDR2 is ANQGSEA in the germline V gene. The CDR3 totals 13 residues.

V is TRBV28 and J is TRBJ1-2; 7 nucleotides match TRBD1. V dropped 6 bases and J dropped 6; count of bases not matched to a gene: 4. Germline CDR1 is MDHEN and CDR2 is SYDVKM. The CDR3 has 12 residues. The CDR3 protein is CASRDRVDGYTF. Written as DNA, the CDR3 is TGTGCCAGCAGAGACAGGGTGGATGGCTACACCTTC.

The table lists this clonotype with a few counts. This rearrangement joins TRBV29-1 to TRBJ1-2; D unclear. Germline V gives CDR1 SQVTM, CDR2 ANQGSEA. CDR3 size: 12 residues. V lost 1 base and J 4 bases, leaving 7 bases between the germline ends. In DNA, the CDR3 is TGCAGCGTTGAAGTGACGGTCTATGGCTACACCTTC. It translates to CSVEVTVYGYTF.

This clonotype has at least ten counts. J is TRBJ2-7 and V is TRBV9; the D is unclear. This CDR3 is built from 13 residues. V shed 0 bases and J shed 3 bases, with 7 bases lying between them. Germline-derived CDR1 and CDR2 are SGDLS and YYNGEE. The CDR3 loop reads CASSVEASYEQYF. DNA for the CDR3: TGTGCCAGCAGCGTAGAGGCAAGCTACGAGCAGTACTTC.

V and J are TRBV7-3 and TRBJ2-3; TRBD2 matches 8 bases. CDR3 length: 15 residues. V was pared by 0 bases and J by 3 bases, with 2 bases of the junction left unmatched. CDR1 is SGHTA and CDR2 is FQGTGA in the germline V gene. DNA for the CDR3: TGTGCCAGCAGCTTAACCGGACTAGCAACAGATACGCAGTATTTT. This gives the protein CASSLTGLATDTQYF.

For the CDR3, the DNA is TGTGCCAGCAGCAAAAGGGTTCGGGACAACCATCAGCCCCAGCATTTT. It encodes CASSKRVRDNHQPQHF. The rearrangement joins TRBV21-1 to TRBJ1-5; the table's D gene call, TRBD1, was not cross checked with the DNA. TRBV21-1 is described as a pseudogene. The CDR3 is 16 residues long.

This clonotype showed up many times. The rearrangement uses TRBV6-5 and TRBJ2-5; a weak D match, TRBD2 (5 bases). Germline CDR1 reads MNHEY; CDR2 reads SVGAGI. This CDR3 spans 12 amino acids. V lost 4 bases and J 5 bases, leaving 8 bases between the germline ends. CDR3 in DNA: TGTGCCAGCAGTTCTAGCCGTGAGACCCAGTACTTC. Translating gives CASSSSRETQYF.

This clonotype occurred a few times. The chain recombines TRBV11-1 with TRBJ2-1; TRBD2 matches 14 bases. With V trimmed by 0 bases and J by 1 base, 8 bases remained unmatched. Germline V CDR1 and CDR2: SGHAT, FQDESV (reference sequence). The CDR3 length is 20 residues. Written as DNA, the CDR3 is TGTGCCAGCAGCTTAGCGCAGGGACTAGCGGGAGTGAGGTCCTACAATGAGCAGTTCTTC. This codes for CASSLAQGLAGVRSYNEQFF.

The chain's CDR3 is CATRSTGELFF. The DNA for the CDR3 is TGTGCCACCAGGTCGACCGGGGAGCTGTTTTTT. The chain recombines TRBV28 with TRBJ2-2, with D hard to call. Between the trimmed V and J ends, which lost 10 bases and 5 bases, there was a span of 8 bases. Germline V gene lookup returns CDR1 MDHEN and CDR2 SYDVKM. The CDR3 covers 11 residues.

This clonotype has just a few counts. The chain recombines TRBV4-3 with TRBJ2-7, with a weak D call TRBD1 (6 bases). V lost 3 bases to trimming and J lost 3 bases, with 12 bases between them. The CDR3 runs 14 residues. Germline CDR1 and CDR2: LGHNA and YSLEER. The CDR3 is CASSHSDSFYEQYF. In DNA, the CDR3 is TGCGCCAGCAGCCACTCGGACAGCTTCTACGAGCAGTACTTC.

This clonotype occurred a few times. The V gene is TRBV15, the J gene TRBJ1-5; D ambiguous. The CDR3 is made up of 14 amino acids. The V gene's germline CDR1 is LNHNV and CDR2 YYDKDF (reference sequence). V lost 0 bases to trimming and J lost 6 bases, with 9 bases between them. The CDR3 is CATSRDRGVQPQHF. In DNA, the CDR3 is TGTGCCACCAGCAGAGATAGAGGCGTTCAGCCCCAGCATTTT.

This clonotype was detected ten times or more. The chain's CDR3 is CAISESWEGPYEQYV. CDR3 DNA sequence: TGTGCCATCAGTGAGTCCTGGGAGGGCCCCTACGAGCAGTACGTC. The V call is TRBV10-3, the J call TRBJ2-7, with TRBD2 matching 7 bases. CDR1 and CDR2 from the germline V gene are ENHRY and SYGVKD. CDR3 size: 15 residues. Germline trimming cut 0 bases from V and 2 bases from J; bases unmatched to any gene: 4.

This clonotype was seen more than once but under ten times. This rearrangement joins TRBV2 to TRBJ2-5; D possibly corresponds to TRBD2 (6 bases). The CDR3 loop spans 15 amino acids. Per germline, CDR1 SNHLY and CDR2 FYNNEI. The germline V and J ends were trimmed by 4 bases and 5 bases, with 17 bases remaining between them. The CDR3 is CASSGGDWSGETQYF. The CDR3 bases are TGTGCCAGCAGTGGTGGGGACTGGTCAGGGGAGACCCAGTACTTC.

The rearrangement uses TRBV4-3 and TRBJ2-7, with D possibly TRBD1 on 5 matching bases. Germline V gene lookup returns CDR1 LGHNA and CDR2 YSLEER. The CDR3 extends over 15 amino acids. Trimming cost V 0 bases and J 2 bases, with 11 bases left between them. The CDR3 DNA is TGCGCCAGCAGCCAAGAACCCAGGGTCACCTACGAGCAGTACTTC. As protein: CASSQEPRVTYEQYF.

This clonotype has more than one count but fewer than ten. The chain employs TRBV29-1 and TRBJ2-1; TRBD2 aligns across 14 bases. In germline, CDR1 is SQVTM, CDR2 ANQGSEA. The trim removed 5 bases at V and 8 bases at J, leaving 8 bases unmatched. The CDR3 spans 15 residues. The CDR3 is CSVRGLAGVGDEQFF. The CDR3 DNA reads TGCAGCGTTCGGGGACTAGCGGGAGTTGGCGATGAGCAGTTCTTC.

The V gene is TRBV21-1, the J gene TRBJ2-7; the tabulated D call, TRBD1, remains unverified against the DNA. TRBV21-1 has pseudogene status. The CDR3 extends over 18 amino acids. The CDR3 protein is CASSKPPWGGRTGNEQYF. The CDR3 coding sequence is TGTGCCAGCAGCAAACCTCCTTGGGGGGGGCGAACGGGCAACGAGCAGTACTTC.

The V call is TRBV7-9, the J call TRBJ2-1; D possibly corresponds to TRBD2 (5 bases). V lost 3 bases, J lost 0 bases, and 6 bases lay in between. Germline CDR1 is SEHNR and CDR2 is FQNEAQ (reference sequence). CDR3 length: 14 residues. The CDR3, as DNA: TGTGCCAGCAGCTTGGAGGTCTCCTACAATGAGCAGTTCTTC. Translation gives CASSLEVSYNEQFF.

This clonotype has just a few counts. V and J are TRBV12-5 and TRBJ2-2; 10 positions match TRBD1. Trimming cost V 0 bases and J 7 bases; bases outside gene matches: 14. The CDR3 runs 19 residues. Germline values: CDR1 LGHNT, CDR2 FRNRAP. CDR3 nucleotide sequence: TGTGCTAGTGGTTTGGTACTGACAGGGGGCTCCCTCGGAGTCGGGGAGCTGTTTTTT. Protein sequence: CASGLVLTGGSLGVGELFF. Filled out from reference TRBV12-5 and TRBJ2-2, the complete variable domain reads DARVTQTPRHKVTEMGQEVTMRCQPILGHNTVFWYRQTMMQGLELLAYFRNRAPLDDSGMPKDRFSAEMPDATLATLKIQPSEPRDSAVYFCASGLVLTGGSLGVGELFFGEGSRLTVL.